These T cell receptor beta chains were read from a single sample in a study of T-cell reconstitution after alpha-beta-depleted transplantation in children. TCRdb used MiXCR to reprocess the PCR reads, holding one entry per CDR3 protein. The repertoire holds approximately 270,000 distinct CDR3 sequences, with 20% to 30% as singletons. The input for sequencing was PBMCs, mostly from graft donor cells, taken 360 days after TCRalphabeta/CD19-depleted stem cell transplant. These receptors came from a female patient aged 2-10 years who had a stem cell transplant for congenital amegakaryocytic thrombocytopenia, so the T cells may come from the graft donor. Both conserved end residues are part of each CDR3. The D gene is left open where the match is weak. Not every row has a clone size; where given, it reads once, few, many or a size class.

j_call d_call v_call clone_size cdr3_nt cdr3_aa
TRBJ2-1 TRBD2 TRBV5-1 - TGCGCCAGCAGCTCCGGGACAGGGATACTAGCGGGAGGGCCGAGCTCCTACAATGAGCAGTTCTTC CASSSGTGILAGGPSSYNEQFF
TRBJ2-7 TRBD1 TRBV29-1 many TGCAGCGTTGGGAAGACAGGGACCTACGAGCAGTACTTC CSVGKTGTYEQYF
TRBJ2-1 - TRBV6-2/TRBV6-3 - TGTGCCAGCCTCAGCTCCTACAATGAGCAGTTCTTC CASLSSYNEQFF
TRBJ2-5 - TRBV29-1 many TGCAGCGTTGGAGACAGCCCCATGACTCGAGAGACCCAGTACTTC CSVGDSPMTRETQYF
TRBJ2-5 - TRBV6-1 - TGTGCCAGCAGCCGAACAGATCAAGAGACCCAGTACTTC CASSRTDQETQYF
TRBJ1-1 - TRBV7-8 - TGTGCCAGCAGCCCTTGGACACTTAACACTGAAGCTTTCTTT CASSPWTLNTEAFF
TRBJ2-7 TRBD1 TRBV6-1 - TGTGCCAGCAGTACCCGGGACAGGGGGCTCGAGCAGTACTTC CASSTRDRGLEQYF
TRBJ1-2 - TRBV5-1 few TGCGCCAGCCCTAGATGGGGGAGAAACAATGGCTACACCTTC CASPRWGRNNGYTF
TRBJ2-1 - TRBV20-1 - TGCAGTGCCACCTCAGCGAGAGTCGGGAACAATGAGCAGTTCTTC CSATSARVGNNEQFF
TRBJ2-1 TRBD1 TRBV19 - TGTGCCAGTGGTGAGGGGGCCTCCTCCTACAATGAGCAGTTCTTC CASGEGASSYNEQFF
TRBJ2-3 TRBD1 TRBV12-3/TRBV12-4 few TGTGCCAGCAGGCCGGGACAGGGCGCAGATACGCAGTATTTT CASRPGQGADTQYF
TRBJ2-5 - TRBV3-1 few TGTGCTTCCAGGGGCCGAGCTGGCACCCAGTACTTC CASRGRAGTQYF
TRBJ2-7 TRBD2 TRBV27 - TGTGCCAGCAGACCATCCCCGGGACTAACCTACGAGCAGTACTTC CASRPSPGLTYEQYF
TRBJ1-6 - TRBV5-6 - TGTGCCAGCAGCTCAGTGGGGGACTCCTATAATTCACCCCTCCACTTT CASSSVGDSYNSPLHF
TRBJ1-2 - TRBV28 many TGTGCCAGCAGTTCCACAGGGTCCTATGGCTACACCTTC CASSSTGSYGYTF
TRBJ2-2 TRBD1 TRBV5-1 - TGCGCCAGCAGCTTGAGAGGGGGCCCCGGGGAGCTGTTTTTT CASSLRGGPGELFF
TRBJ2-1 - TRBV24-1 once TGTGCCACCAGTGATACCCGGGCTAGCCGGAGTTCTGAGCAGTTCTTC CATSDTRASRSSEQFF
TRBJ2-7 - TRBV7-2 - TGTGCCAGCAGCTTTACCGGGACCGCTATAGTCTTC CASSFTGTAIVF
TRBJ2-7 - TRBV5-8 few TGTGCCAGCAGCTTGTTCAGGGGTCCTTACGAGCAGTACTTC CASSLFRGPYEQYF
TRBJ2-7 - TRBV9 few TGTGCCAGCAGCGTATCCGGGGCCTCCTACGAGCAGTACTTC CASSVSGASYEQYF
TRBJ2-2 - TRBV4-2 - TGTGCCAGCAGCCAAGATTTGTTGGGAGGCTCCGGGGAGCTGTTTTTT CASSQDLLGGSGELFF
TRBJ1-1 - TRBV24-1 - TGTGCCACCGAGGGACAGAACACTGAAGCTTTCTTT CATEGQNTEAFF
TRBJ2-7 - TRBV30 few TGTGCCTGGAGAGGAGGCTACGAGCAGTACTTC CAWRGGYEQYF
TRBJ1-2 - TRBV30 - TGTGCCTGGAACCGGGCGGCGGGGGCTAACTATGGCTACACCTTC CAWNRAAGANYGYTF
TRBJ2-7 - TRBV7-8 few TGTGCCAGCACCCCGGTGGGGGCCTTCTCCTACGAGCAGTACTTC CASTPVGAFSYEQYF
TRBJ2-7 - TRBV7-2 few TGTGCCAGCAGCTTATCCGGCTACTACGAGCAGTACTTC CASSLSGYYEQYF
TRBJ2-1 TRBD2 TRBV29-1 - TGCAGCGTTCGCCTAAGGGGGACTAGCGGCAACAATGAGCAGTTCTTC CSVRLRGTSGNNEQFF
TRBJ2-1 TRBD2 TRBV5-1 - TGCGCCAGCAGCTTGGAGGGACTATCCTACAATGAGCAGTTCTTC CASSLEGLSYNEQFF
TRBJ2-5 - TRBV5-1 few TGCGCCAGCAGCACGAGACTTCCAGGAGAGGGGACCCAGTACTTC CASSTRLPGEGTQYF
TRBJ1-5 TRBD1 TRBV12-3/TRBV12-4 few TGTGCCAGCAGTCGGGGACAGGGGAATCAGCCCCAGCATTTT CASSRGQGNQPQHF
TRBJ1-6 - TRBV2 few TGTGCCAGCAGTGATAAGGATTGGGATTCACCCCTCCACTTT CASSDKDWDSPLHF
TRBJ1-1 - TRBV28 - TGTGCCAGCACAGGATTTGAGACTGAAGCTTTCTTT CASTGFETEAFF
TRBJ2-4 TRBD1 TRBV7-8 few TGTGCCAGCAGCGAGAAGACAGGGGCGGTAACTGGCATTCAGTACTTC CASSEKTGAVTGIQYF
TRBJ1-4 - TRBV12-3/TRBV12-4 few TGTGCCAGCAGTTCAATGTCGCCGAAACTGTTTTTT CASSSMSPKLFF
TRBJ2-7 - TRBV7-2 - TGTGCCAGCAGCTTAATGGTTCGGGCGGAGGCCTACAAGCAGTACTTC CASSLMVRAEAYKQYF
TRBJ2-5 TRBD1 TRBV15 - TGTGCCACCAGCAGACTCCGGACAGGGACCTTCCAAGAGACCCAGTACTTC CATSRLRTGTFQETQYF
TRBJ1-5 TRBD1 TRBV4-1 few TGCGCCAGCAGCCGGGGTCTTCAGGGGGCTACTAATCAGCCCCAGCATTTT CASSRGLQGATNQPQHF
TRBJ2-2 TRBD1 TRBV6-5 - TGTGCCAGCAGTTACCGAGACAGGGGTATTAGGGAGCTGTTTTTT CASSYRDRGIRELFF
TRBJ2-5 - TRBV4-1 few TGCGCCAGCAGCCGGGGCCCTCGGGAGACCCAGTACTTC CASSRGPRETQYF
TRBJ1-5 - TRBV5-5 many TGTGCCAGCAGCGACTTAAATCAGCCCCAGCATTTT CASSDLNQPQHF
TRBJ2-7 - TRBV10-3 - TGTGCCATCAGTGAGTCGACGACACCCAAGGGGTCCTACTACGAGCAGTACTTC CAISESTTPKGSYYEQYF
TRBJ1-6 TRBD1 TRBV28 few TGTGCCAGCAACCGACAGGGAACCTATAATTCACCCCTCCACTTT CASNRQGTYNSPLHF
TRBJ2-7 TRBD1 TRBV6-5 - TGTGCCACCACTTACCCCGGGACAGGGGGGGCGGACGAGCAGTACTTC CATTYPGTGGADEQYF
TRBJ2-3 TRBD2 TRBV27 once TGTGCCAGCAGGGGGGGACTAGCGGGAAGAGATACGCAGTATTTT CASRGGLAGRDTQYF
TRBJ2-7 TRBD1 TRBV27 - TGTGCCAGCAGTTTCTTGGGACAGGGTATAGGATACGAGCAGTACTTC CASSFLGQGIGYEQYF
TRBJ2-1 - TRBV7-2 - TGTGCCAGCAGCTACAGCGGGCTCTCCTACAATGAGCAGTTCTTC CASSYSGLSYNEQFF
TRBJ2-1 - TRBV27 - TGTGCCAGCAGTCCCAATTACGGGAGCTCCTACAATGAGCAGTTCTTC CASSPNYGSSYNEQFF
TRBJ1-4 - TRBV11-2 few TGTGCCAGCAGCTCGACAGGAAGAGGAGAAAAACTGTTTTTT CASSSTGRGEKLFF
TRBJ2-5 - TRBV4-3 few TGCGCCAGCAGCCAAGATTTAGGTGGGAGGGGGCAAGAGACCCAGTACTTC CASSQDLGGRGQETQYF
TRBJ1-2 - TRBV4-3 - TGCGCCAGCAGCCAGGGGACACCCTCACTTAACTATGGCTACACCTTC CASSQGTPSLNYGYTF